One and the same sample provided the 6 T cell receptor beta chains below, sequenced in a study of ipilimumab plus nivolumab after autologous stem cell transplantation. Sequencing was performed with immunoSEQ multiplex PCR; in TCRdb, only in-frame clones are kept and a portion is missing. The data hold about 17,000 clones, with around four fifths observed a single time. Specimen: PBMCs, collected in a trial of ipilimumab plus nivolumab as post-transplant consolidation. These receptors all come from a male donor with diffuse large B-cell lymphoma.

The rearrangement joins TRBV9 to TRBJ1-1; 7 nucleotides line up with TRBD1. The ends lost 4 bases at V and 10 bases at J; junction bases unmatched: 10. Germline V gene lookup returns CDR1 SGDLS and CDR2 YYNGEE. The CDR3 has 13 residues. CDR3 loop: CASSFGQDSRAFF. DNA for the CDR3: TGTGCCAGCAGCTTTGGACAGGACAGTAGAGCTTTCTTT.

This chain links TRBV4-1 with TRBJ1-2; D not certain. The CDR3 covers 15 residues. V was trimmed by 4 bases and J by 4 bases, leaving 16 bases between them. CDR1 is MGHRA and CDR2 is YSYEKL in the germline V gene. The CDR3 is CASSPLEGYAYGYTF. The DNA of the CDR3 is TGCGCCAGCAGCCCCCTCGAGGGATACGCCTATGGCTACACCTTC.

The J gene is TRBJ2-1, the V gene TRBV7-2; D not certain. In germline, CDR1 is SGHTA, CDR2 FQGNSA. This CDR3 region has 17 residues. Trimming took off 1 base at V and 4 bases at J, with 17 bases between the two ends. The CDR3 protein is CASSLDWPSVGYNEQFF. CDR3 bases: TGTGCCAGCAGCTTAGATTGGCCGTCGGTTGGGTACAATGAGCAGTTCTTC.

Judged by abundance, this clone is medium-sized (0.01 to 0.1%). The chain is built from TRBV18 and TRBJ1-2; D possibly corresponds to TRBD1 (6 bases). V was pared by 3 bases and J by 5 bases, with 10 bases between. This CDR3 has 13 residues. Germline V CDR1 and CDR2: KGHSH, LQKENI. The CDR3 sequence is CASSPTGQYGYTF. As DNA, the CDR3 is TGTGCCAGCTCACCCACAGGGCAATATGGCTACACCTTC.

This chain connects TRBV5-1 to TRBJ1-1; tentatively, D is TRBD1 (5 bases). Germline-derived CDR1 and CDR2 are SGHRS and YFSETQ. The CDR3 is made up of 15 amino acids. The ends were cut back, 0 bases at V and 5 bases at J, with 14 bases in the middle. The CDR3 nucleotides are TGCGCCAGCAGCTTGGGGCAGACTTGGGGGACTGAAGCTTTCTTT. It translates to CASSLGQTWGTEAFF.

This clone appeared a single time. Compared with germline, one end of the junction differs, possibly owing to a read error. The CDR3 region is CASSLIPRDRDF. The CDR3 region has the DNA TGTGCCAGCAGCTTAATTCCCCGGGACAGGGATTTT. This chain uses TRBV11-2 with TRBJ2-3; 9 bases line up with TRBD1. The CDR3 is 12 amino acids. In germline, CDR1 is SGHAT, CDR2 FQNNGV.